These 26 T cell receptor beta chains came from one sample sequenced in a study of cytomegalovirus exposure and HLA in healthy donors. Use of 60 Vbeta and 13 Jbeta primers characterized the PCR. The table came from immunoSEQ multiplex PCR; TCRdb's copy has only in-frame clones and leaves some out. Among a few hundred thousand clones listed, about 83% were seen once. The sample comprised PBMCs. These receptors originate from a man between 40 and 49 years old in good health and CMV-seronegative.

This chain links TRBV9 with TRBJ2-5; 9 positions match TRBD2. The CDR3 sequence is 16 residues long. Germline V gives CDR1 SGDLS, CDR2 YYNGEE. Trimming took 0 bases from V and 5 from J; bases not matched to a gene: 8. In DNA, the CDR3 is TGTGCCAGCAGCGTAGCTGGTAGCGGGAGTGGGGAGACCCAGTACTTC. Translated, it gives CASSVAGSGSGETQYF.

This clone has just a few counts. This chain links TRBV27 with TRBJ2-6; D gene ambiguous. Per the germline V gene, CDR1 is MNHEY and CDR2 is SMNVEV (reference sequence). This CDR3 comprises 15 residues. With 6 bases removed from V and 0 bases from J, the gap between germline ends came to 9 bases. In DNA form, the CDR3 reads TGTGCCAGCAGCCTACAGAGCTCTGGGGCCAACGTCCTGACTTTC. Protein product: CASSLQSSGANVLTF.

The chain has TRBV11-2 and TRBJ1-2, with 9 bases lining up with TRBD1. Germline assignment: CDR1 SGHAT and CDR2 FQNNGV. CDR3 length: 14 amino acids. The V segment lost 3 bases and the J segment 3 bases; nucleotides outside the gene matches: 2. The CDR3 sequence: CASSLDRGDYGYTF. The CDR3 nucleotides are TGTGCCAGCAGCTTGGACAGGGGAGACTATGGCTACACCTTC.

The rearrangement uses TRBV4-2 and TRBJ2-5; 8 bases are a match to TRBD2. From germline, CDR1 is LGHNA and CDR2 YNFKEQ. V lost 0 bases and J lost 1; bases outside the gene matches: 7. This CDR3 comprises 17 residues. CDR3 DNA sequence: TGTGCCAGCAGCCAAGATCTGGTAGCGGGAACCCAAGAGACCCAGTACTTC. It encodes CASSQDLVAGTQETQYF.

This chain connects TRBV7-2 to TRBJ2-5; D is perhaps TRBD2 (7 bases). CDR3 length: 18 amino acids. Between the trimmed V and J ends, which lost 5 bases and 5 bases, there was a span of 27 bases. CDR1 is SGHTA and CDR2 is FQGNSA in the germline V gene. This CDR3 is CASSLIGGGRGSRETQYF. In nucleotides, the CDR3 is TGTGCCAGCAGCCTGATAGGGGGGGGGCGTGGATCGCGGGAGACCCAGTACTTC.

The genes are TRBV13 and TRBJ2-7; tentative D call: TRBD1 (6 bases). V lost 5 bases to trimming and J lost 6 bases, with 20 bases between them. Germline CDR1 reads PRHDT; CDR2 reads FYEKMQ (reference sequence). This CDR3 has 15 residues. CDR3 sequence reads: CASSPLDSFVGEQYF. DNA for the CDR3: TGTGCCAGCAGCCCCCTGGACAGTTTCGTAGGCGAGCAGTACTTC.

The chain uses TRBV27 and TRBJ1-2; the D is unclear. V dropped 4 bases and J dropped 8 bases, with 20 bases sitting between them. The CDR3 spans 15 residues. The germline CDR1 and CDR2 sequences are MNHEY and SMNVEV (reference sequence). CDR3 in DNA: TGTGCCAGCAGTTCCCGGGGAGGTGGGGTAGGGGGCTACACCTTC. Translating gives CASSSRGGGVGGYTF.

The chain combines TRBV15 with TRBJ2-3, with D maybe TRBD1 (6 bases). The CDR3 length is 15 residues. CDR1 is LNHNV, CDR2 YYDKDF, per germline (reference sequence). V was shortened by 4 bases and J by 3 bases, with 14 bases between the two germline ends. The CDR3 DNA reads TGTGCCACCAGCAAAATCGGACAGCAAACAGATACGCAGTATTTT. Translating gives CATSKIGQQTDTQYF.

The gene calls are TRBV27 and TRBJ2-3; 10 nucleotides match TRBD2. Trimming removed 2 bases from V and 4 bases from J; junction bases left unmatched: 6. The CDR3 length is 16 residues. Germline V gene data show CDR1 as MNHEY and CDR2 as SMNVEV (reference sequence). The CDR3 reads CASSLRASGRSDTQYF. In DNA, the CDR3 is TGTGCCAGCAGTTTACGGGCTAGCGGGAGATCAGATACGCAGTATTTT.

This clone has just a few counts. The chain has TRBV5-1 and TRBJ2-1; TRBD2 is a possible D gene (6 bases). Trimming pared 2 bases from V and 10 bases from J, leaving 19 bases between. The V gene's germline CDR1 is SGHRS and CDR2 YFSETQ. The CDR3 covers 15 residues. As DNA, the CDR3 is TGCGCCAGCAGCTTAGCGGGCCCGCGTCTGGAGGAGCAGTTCTTC. It yields the protein CASSLAGPRLEEQFF.

This chain connects TRBV6-1 to TRBJ1-5; D perhaps matches TRBD1 (5 bases). Germline CDR1 MNHNS, CDR2 SASEGT. This CDR3 region has 14 residues. With 7 bases removed from V and 7 bases from J, the gap between germline ends came to 17 bases. The CDR3 DNA is TGTGCCAGCACCCCTAAGGGAGGGGAACAGCCCCAGCATTTT. Translating gives CASTPKGGEQPQHF.

The chain has TRBV6-6 and TRBJ1-2, with D maybe TRBD1 (6 bases). CDR3 length: 13 residues. CDR1 is MNHNY, CDR2 SVGAGI, per germline (reference sequence). V was pared by 2 bases and J by 9 bases, with 13 bases between. The CDR3 protein is CASSYPGAKSYTF. DNA of the CDR3: TGTGCCAGCAGTTACCCAGGGGCGAAAAGCTACACCTTC.

The chain carries TRBV9 and TRBJ2-7, with a possible D match to TRBD2 (5 bases). The CDR3 contains 15 residues. Trimming stripped 0 bases from V and 1 base from J, with 11 bases between. Germline assignment: CDR1 SGDLS and CDR2 YYNGEE. The CDR3 DNA follows: TGTGCCAGCAGCGTAGGGCGGGTCGGATCCTACGAGCAGTACTTC. It is translated as CASSVGRVGSYEQYF.

V and J are TRBV20-1 and TRBJ2-7; tentatively, D is TRBD2 (6 bases). Per germline, CDR1 DFQATT and CDR2 SNEGSKA (reference sequence). The CDR3 length is 11 residues. CDR3 amino acids: CGLTSSYEQYF. In nucleotides, the CDR3 is TGCGGATTGACTAGCTCCTACGAGCAGTACTTC.

This chain joins TRBV5-6 and TRBJ1-1, with D possibly TRBD1 on 5 matching bases. This CDR3 spans 16 amino acids. The germline gives CDR1 SGHDT, CDR2 YYEEEE. The V gene lost 4 bases and the J gene lost 10 bases, with 26 bases spanning the gap. Here the CDR3 reads CASSSGTARWGVGAFF. The CDR3 coding sequence is TGTGCCAGCAGCAGCGGAACGGCCAGGTGGGGGGTCGGAGCTTTCTTT.

This chain uses TRBV9 with TRBJ2-1; 9 nucleotides match TRBD2. The CDR3 loop spans 17 amino acids. The V gene end was trimmed by 1 base and the J gene end by 10 bases; junction bases not matched to a gene: 15. Per germline, CDR1 SGDLS and CDR2 YYNGEE. For the CDR3, the DNA is TGTGCCAGCAGCGTATCGGAAGAGTTAGCGGGAGACGGGGAGCAGTTCTTC. This encodes CASSVSEELAGDGEQFF.

The chain couples TRBV28 to TRBJ2-7, with D perhaps matching TRBD1 (6 bases). Germline lookup yields CDR1 MDHEN and CDR2 SYDVKM. V was clipped by 4 bases and J by 7 bases, with 20 bases between them. The CDR3 covers 15 residues. In DNA, the CDR3 is TGTGCCAGCAGTTCAAGGCTTGACAGGTTCAATGAGCAGTACTTC. It specifies CASSSRLDRFNEQYF.

The gene calls are TRBV6-1 and TRBJ1-2; TRBD1 might be the D (5 bases). Germline V gene data show CDR1 as MNHNS and CDR2 as SASEGT. V was cut by 8 bases and J by 6 bases, with 10 bases left in between. The CDR3 covers 11 residues. CDR3 loop: CASAQGNGYTF. CDR3 nucleotides: TGTGCCAGCGCTCAGGGCAATGGCTACACCTTC.

The J gene is TRBJ2-7, the V gene TRBV27; 10 positions agree with TRBD2. This CDR3 is 14 amino acids long. The germline CDR1 and CDR2 sequences are MNHEY and SMNVEV (reference sequence). After removal of 6 bases from V and 4 bases from J, the junction contained 6 bases not matched to a gene. Here the CDR3 reads CASRVAGGPYEQYF. DNA for the CDR3: TGTGCCAGCAGGGTAGCGGGAGGTCCTTACGAGCAGTACTTC.

The gene calls are TRBV27 and TRBJ2-1, with 7 positions matching TRBD1. CDR1 and CDR2 from the germline V gene are MNHEY and SMNVEV (reference sequence). The CDR3 spans 15 residues. J gave up 5 bases and V 5 bases, and 9 bases lay outside the gene matches. The DNA of the CDR3 is TGTGCCAGCAGTCTACAGACAGGGTACAACAATGAGCAGTTCTTC. Its protein product is CASSLQTGYNNEQFF.

The V gene is TRBV5-8, the J gene TRBJ2-7, with unresolved D. The CDR3 sequence is 12 residues long. Trimming pared 1 base from V and 6 bases from J, leaving 8 bases between. Germline loops: CDR1 SGHTS, CDR2 YDEGEE. The chain's CDR3 is CASSLPRLEQYF. CDR3 bases: TGTGCCAGCAGCTTGCCCAGGCTCGAGCAGTACTTC. Full variable domain (remainder filled in from reference TRBV5-8 and TRBJ2-7): EAGVTQSPTHLIKTRGQQATLRCSPISGHTSVYWYQQALGLGLQFLLWYDEGEERNRGNFPPRFSGRQFPNYSSELNVNALELEDSALYLCASSLPRLEQYFGPGTRLTVT.

Only one count was recorded for this clone. This chain joins TRBV19 and TRBJ2-3, with D perhaps TRBD2 (6 bases). The length of the CDR3 is 16 residues. Germline values: CDR1 LNHDA, CDR2 SQIVND (reference sequence). V lost 3 bases, J lost 0 bases, and 13 bases lay in between. The DNA for the CDR3 is TGTGCCAGTAGTATGGGGACTCTTTCTAGCACAGATACGCAGTATTTT. It encodes CASSMGTLSSTDTQYF.

This rearrangement joins TRBV4-2 to TRBJ2-7, with 10 bases identical to TRBD1. This CDR3 comprises 14 residues. V gave up 4 bases and J gave up 6 bases; unmatched junction bases: 6. From germline, CDR1 is LGHNA and CDR2 YNFKEQ. CDR3 protein: CASSLGTGDGEQYF. In DNA form, the CDR3 reads TGTGCCAGCAGCCTGGGGACAGGGGATGGCGAGCAGTACTTC.

A single count supports this clone. This chain joins TRBV4-1 and TRBJ2-5, with D hard to call. Per the germline V gene, CDR1 is MGHRA and CDR2 is YSYEKL. This CDR3 comprises 11 residues. The V and J ends lost 3 bases and 3 bases respectively, with 2 bases between them. The CDR3 DNA follows: TGCGCCAGCAGCCACGAAGAGACCCAGTACTTC. The encoded protein is CASSHEETQYF.

J is TRBJ1-1 and V is TRBV29-1, with D unresolved. V was clipped by 6 bases and J by 5 bases, with 7 bases between them. CDR1 and CDR2 (germline): SQVTM, ANQGSEA. CDR3 length equals 10 residues. CDR3 DNA: TGCAGCGTGGCTAGGACTGAAGCTTTCTTT. Its translation is CSVARTEAFF.

J is TRBJ1-4 and V is TRBV15, with D possibly TRBD1 on 6 matching bases. Germline V CDR1 and CDR2: LNHNV, YYDKDF (reference sequence). The V end lost 0 bases, the J end lost 0 bases, and 17 bases lay between the germline ends. The CDR3 is made up of 19 amino acids. The CDR3, as DNA: TGTGCCACCAGCAGAGATCAAAGGCAGGGGCTCGCAACTAATGAAAAACTGTTTTTT. Protein product: CATSRDQRQGLATNEKLFF.